This T cell receptor (beta chain) derives from a study of T cells in tuberculosis. Noted time point: new active TB diagnosis, blood taken before or within 7 days of starting treatment. Per germline, CDR1 SGHNT and CDR2 YYREEE (reference sequence). The J segment lost 5 bases and the V segment lost 2 bases, leaving 6 bases of the junction unmatched. The CDR3 covers 14 residues. Sequencing used immunoSEQ multiplex PCR; TCRdb keeps in-frame clones, though not all of them. The sample holds 25,000 to 35,000 clones; 92% are singletons and the top ten take more than 6%. This sequence originates from an adult with tuberculosis. Some clones in this sample may be carry-over from other donors' samples. Sequences were derived from PBMCs, sampled at tuberculosis diagnosis. The gene calls are TRBV5-4 and TRBJ2-7; 8 positions match TRBD2. In nucleotides, the CDR3 is TGTGCCAGCAGCTTCGGACTAGCCGCAAACGAGCAGTACTTC. Translation gives CASSFGLAANEQYF.